This TCR beta chain was sequenced in a study of persistence of HIV-infected CD4 T cells. As for the study in general: Donors were ART-treated; their CMV- and Gag-responding CD4+ T cells were isolated. Regarding the study as a whole: Proviral oligoclonality tracked with TCR oligoclonality within the same sorted cells.

The immunoSEQ assay was version 4, run in survey mode. Profiling relied on immunoSEQ multiplex PCR, and the TCRdb table lists in-frame clones only, not all of them. The data contain roughly 34,000 clones, 82% of them singletons. The stimulus was lysate of CMV-infected fibroblasts, approximately 9.6 ug/mL. Sorted nonresponding memory CD4+ T cells were CD40L-negative, CD69-negative, CD45RO-high. PBMCs were depleted of CD8+ T cells before stimulation. The ends lost 2 bases at V and 5 bases at J; junction bases unmatched: 4. Per germline, CDR1 LNHNV and CDR2 YYDKDF (reference sequence). This CDR3 spans 14 amino acids. This clone has only a few counts. Its antigen is unidentified.

V is TRBV15 and J is TRBJ1-1, with 8 positions matching TRBD1. This clonotype was obtained from an adult woman with HIV who was CMV-seropositive. The specimen comprised CD4+ T cells sorted from PBMCs after approximately 20-hour stimulation, sampled from a patient who received antiretroviral therapy. CDR3: CATSRNTGGTEAFF. CDR3 DNA: TGTGCCACCAGCAGAAACACAGGGGGAACTGAAGCTTTCTTT.